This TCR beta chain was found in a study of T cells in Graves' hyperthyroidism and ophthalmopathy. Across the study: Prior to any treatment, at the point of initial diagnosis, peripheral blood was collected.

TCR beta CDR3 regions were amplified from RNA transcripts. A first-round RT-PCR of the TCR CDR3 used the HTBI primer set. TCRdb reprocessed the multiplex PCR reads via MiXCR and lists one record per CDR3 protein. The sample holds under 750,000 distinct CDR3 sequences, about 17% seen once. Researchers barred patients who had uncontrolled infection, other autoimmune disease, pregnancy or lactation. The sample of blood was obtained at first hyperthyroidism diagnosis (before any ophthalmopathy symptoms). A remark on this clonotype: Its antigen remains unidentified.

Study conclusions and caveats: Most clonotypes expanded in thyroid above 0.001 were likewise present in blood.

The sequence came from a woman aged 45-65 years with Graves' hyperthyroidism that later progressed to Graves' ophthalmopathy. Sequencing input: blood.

CDR3 amino acids: CASSLPLAGGTDTQYF. CDR3 nucleotides: TGTGCCAGCAGCTTGCCCCTAGCGGGGGGCACAGATACGCAGTATTTT. V and J are TRBV5-4 and TRBJ2-3, with 10 bases aligning to TRBD2. With 1 base clipped from V and 1 base from J, the junction kept 3 bases outside the gene matches. Germline V gene lookup returns CDR1 SGHNT and CDR2 YYREEE (reference sequence). This CDR3 spans 16 amino acids.